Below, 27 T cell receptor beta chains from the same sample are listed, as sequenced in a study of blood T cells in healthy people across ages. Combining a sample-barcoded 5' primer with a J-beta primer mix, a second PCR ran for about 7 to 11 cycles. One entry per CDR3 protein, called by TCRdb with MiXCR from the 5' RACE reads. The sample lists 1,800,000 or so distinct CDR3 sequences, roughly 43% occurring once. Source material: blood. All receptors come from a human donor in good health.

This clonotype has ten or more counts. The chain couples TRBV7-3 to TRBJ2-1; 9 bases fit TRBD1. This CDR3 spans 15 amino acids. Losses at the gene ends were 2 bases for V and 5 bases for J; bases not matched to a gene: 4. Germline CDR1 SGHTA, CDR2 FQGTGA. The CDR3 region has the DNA TGTGCCAGCAGCTTATGGGGACAGGGTAACAATGAGCAGTTCTTC. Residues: CASSLWGQGNNEQFF.

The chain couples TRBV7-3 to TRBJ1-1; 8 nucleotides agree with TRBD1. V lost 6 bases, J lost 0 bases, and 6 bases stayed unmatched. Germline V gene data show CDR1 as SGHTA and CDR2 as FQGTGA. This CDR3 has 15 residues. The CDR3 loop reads CASRPQGAMNTEAFF. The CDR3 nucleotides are TGTGCCAGCAGACCCCAGGGGGCTATGAACACTGAAGCTTTCTTT.

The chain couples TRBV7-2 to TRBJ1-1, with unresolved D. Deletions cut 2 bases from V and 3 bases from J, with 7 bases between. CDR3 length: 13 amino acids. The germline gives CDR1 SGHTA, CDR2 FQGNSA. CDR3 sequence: CASSLTDDTEAFF. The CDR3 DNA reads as TGTGCCAGCAGCTTAACGGATGACACTGAAGCTTTCTTT.

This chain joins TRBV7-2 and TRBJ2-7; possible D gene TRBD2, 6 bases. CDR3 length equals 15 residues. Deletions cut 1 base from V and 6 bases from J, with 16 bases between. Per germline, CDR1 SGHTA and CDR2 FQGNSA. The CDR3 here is CASSLGSPTEGEQYF. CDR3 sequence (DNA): TGTGCCAGCAGCTTAGGTAGCCCCACGGAGGGCGAGCAGTACTTC.

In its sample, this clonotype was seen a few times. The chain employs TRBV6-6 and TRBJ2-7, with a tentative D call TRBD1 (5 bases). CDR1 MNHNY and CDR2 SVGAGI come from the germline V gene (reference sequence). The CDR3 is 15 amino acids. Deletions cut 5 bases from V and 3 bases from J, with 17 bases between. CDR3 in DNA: TGTGCCAGCAGTGCCTATCAGGGTAGGTTCTACGAGCAGTACTTC. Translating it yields CASSAYQGRFYEQYF.

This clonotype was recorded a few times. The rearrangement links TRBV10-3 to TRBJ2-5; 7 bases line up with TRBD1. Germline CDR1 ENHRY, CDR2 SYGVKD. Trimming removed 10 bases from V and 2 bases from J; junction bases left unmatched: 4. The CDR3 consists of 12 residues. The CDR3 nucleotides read TGTGCCACAGGACAGGAGCAAGAGACCCAGTACTTC. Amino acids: CATGQEQETQYF.

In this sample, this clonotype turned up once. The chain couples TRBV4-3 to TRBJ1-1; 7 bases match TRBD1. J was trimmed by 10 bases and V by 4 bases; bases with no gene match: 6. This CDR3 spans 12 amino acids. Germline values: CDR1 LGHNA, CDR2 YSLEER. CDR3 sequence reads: CASSPQGGSAFF. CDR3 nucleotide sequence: TGCGCCAGCAGCCCCCAGGGGGGATCAGCTTTCTTT.

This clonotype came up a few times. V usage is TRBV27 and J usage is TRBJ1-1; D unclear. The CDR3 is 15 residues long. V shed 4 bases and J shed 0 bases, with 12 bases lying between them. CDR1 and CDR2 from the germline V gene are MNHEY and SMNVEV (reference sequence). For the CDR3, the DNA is TGTGCCAGCAGTTCATCGAGACGTATGAACACTGAAGCTTTCTTT. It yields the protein CASSSSRRMNTEAFF.

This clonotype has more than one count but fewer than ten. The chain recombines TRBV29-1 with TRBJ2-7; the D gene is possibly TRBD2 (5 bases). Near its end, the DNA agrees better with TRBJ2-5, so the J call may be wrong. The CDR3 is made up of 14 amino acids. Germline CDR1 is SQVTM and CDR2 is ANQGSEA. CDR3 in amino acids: CSVLGLLSAETQYF. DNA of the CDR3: TGCAGCGTTCTAGGACTCCTTAGCGCGGAGACCCAGTACTTC.

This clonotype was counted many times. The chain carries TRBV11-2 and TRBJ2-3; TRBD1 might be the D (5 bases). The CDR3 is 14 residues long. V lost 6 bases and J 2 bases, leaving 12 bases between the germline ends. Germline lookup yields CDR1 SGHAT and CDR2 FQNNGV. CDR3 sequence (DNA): TGTGCCAGCAGTCCCACAGGCTTCACAGATACGCAGTATTTT. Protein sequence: CASSPTGFTDTQYF.

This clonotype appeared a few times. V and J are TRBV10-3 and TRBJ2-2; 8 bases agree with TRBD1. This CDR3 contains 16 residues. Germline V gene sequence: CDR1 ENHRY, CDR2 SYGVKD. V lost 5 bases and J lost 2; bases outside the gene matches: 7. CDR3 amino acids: CAISSWDRTNTGELFF. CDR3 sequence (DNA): TGTGCCATCAGTTCGTGGGACAGGACCAACACCGGGGAGCTGTTTTTT.

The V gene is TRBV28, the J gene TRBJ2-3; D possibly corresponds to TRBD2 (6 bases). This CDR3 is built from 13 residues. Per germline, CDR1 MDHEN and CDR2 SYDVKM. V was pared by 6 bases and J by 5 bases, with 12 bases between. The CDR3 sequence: CASSTGVRDTQYF. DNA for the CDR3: TGTGCCAGCAGCACGGGGGTCCGAGATACGCAGTATTTT.

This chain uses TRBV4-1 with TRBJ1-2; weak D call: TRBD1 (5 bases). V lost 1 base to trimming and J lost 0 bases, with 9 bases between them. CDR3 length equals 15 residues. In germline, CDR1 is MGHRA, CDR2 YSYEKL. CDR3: CASSQGRQTNYGYTF. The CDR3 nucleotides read TGCGCCAGCAGCCAAGGCCGACAGACTAACTATGGCTACACCTTC.

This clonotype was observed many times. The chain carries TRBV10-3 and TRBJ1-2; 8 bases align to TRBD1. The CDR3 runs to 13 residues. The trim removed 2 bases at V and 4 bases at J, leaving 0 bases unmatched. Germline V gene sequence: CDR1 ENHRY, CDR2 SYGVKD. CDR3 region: CAISETGGYGYTF. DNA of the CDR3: TGTGCCATCAGTGAGACAGGGGGCTATGGCTACACCTTC.

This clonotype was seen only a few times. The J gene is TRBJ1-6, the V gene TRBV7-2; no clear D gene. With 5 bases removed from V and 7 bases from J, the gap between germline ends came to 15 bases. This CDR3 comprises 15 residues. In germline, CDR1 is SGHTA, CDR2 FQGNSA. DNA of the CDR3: TGTGCCAGCAGCCCGGGATATACCCTGAATTCACCCCTCCACTTT. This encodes CASSPGYTLNSPLHF.

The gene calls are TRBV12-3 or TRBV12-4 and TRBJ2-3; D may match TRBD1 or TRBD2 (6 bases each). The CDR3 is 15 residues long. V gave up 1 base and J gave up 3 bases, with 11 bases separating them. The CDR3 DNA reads TGTGCCAGCAGTTTAGTAGGGGGGCAAACAGATACGCAGTATTTT. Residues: CASSLVGGQTDTQYF.

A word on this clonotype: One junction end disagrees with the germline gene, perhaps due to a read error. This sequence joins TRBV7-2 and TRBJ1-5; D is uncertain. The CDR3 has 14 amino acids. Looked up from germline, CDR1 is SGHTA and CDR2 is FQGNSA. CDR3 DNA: TGTGCCAGCAGCATGTCCCCTACTAATCAGTCCCAGCATTTT. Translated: CASSMSPTNQSQHF. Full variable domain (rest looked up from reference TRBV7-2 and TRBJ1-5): GAGVSQSPSNKVTEKGKDVELRCDPISGHTALYWYRQSLGQGLEFLIYFQGNSAPDKSGLPSDRFSAERTGGSVSTLTIQRTQQEDSAVYLCASSMSPTNQSQHFGDGTRLSIL.

CDR3 sequence (DNA): TGTGCCAGCACCGAACAGGGTACCCTTTCACCCCTCCACTTT. Translation: CASTEQGTLSPLHF. The J gene is TRBJ1-6, the V gene TRBV12-3 or TRBV12-4; D possibly corresponds to TRBD1 (6 bases). This CDR3 contains 14 residues. Trimming stripped 7 bases from V and 9 bases from J, with 16 bases between.

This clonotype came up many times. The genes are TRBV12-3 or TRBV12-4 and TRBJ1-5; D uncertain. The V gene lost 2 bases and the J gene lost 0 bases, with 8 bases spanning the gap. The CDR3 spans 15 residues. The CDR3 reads CASSLSRYSNQPQHF. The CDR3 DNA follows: TGTGCCAGCAGTTTAAGCAGATATAGCAATCAGCCCCAGCATTTT.

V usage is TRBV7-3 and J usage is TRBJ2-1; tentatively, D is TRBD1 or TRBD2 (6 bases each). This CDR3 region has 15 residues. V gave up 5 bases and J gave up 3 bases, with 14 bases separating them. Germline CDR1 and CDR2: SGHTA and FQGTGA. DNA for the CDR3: TGTGCCAGCAGCCCCCTAGGGGGGATCTACAATGAGCAGTTCTTC. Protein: CASSPLGGIYNEQFF.

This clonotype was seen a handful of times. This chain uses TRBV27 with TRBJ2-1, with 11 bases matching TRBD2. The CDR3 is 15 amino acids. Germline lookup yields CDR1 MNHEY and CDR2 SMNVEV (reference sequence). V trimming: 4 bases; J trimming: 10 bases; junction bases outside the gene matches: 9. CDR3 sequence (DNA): TGTGCCAGCAGTTATAGCGGGGGGGAGTGGGGCGAGCAGTTCTTC. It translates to CASSYSGGEWGEQFF.

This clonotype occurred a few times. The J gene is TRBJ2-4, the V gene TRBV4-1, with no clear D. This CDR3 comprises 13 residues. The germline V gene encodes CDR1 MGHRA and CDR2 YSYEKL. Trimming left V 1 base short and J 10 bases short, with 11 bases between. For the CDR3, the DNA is TGCGCCAGCAGCCAAGGAGAATGGCCTATTCAGTACTTC. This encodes CASSQGEWPIQYF.

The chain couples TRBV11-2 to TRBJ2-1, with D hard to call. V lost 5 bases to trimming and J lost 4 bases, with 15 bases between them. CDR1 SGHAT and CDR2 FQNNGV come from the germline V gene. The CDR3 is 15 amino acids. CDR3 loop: CASSLLVGKYNEQFF. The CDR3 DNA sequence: TGTGCCAGCAGCCTCCTGGTTGGCAAATACAATGAGCAGTTCTTC.

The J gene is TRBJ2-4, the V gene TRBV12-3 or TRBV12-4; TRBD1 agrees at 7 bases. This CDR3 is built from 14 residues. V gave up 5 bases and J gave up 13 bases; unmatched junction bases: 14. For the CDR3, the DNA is TGTGCCAGCAGTCTCCTACAGGGGAACAATGAGCAGTACTTC. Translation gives CASSLLQGNNEQYF.

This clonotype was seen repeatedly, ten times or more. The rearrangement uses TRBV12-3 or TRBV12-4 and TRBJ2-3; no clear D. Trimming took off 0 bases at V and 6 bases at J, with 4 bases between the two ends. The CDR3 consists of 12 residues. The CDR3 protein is CASSLAHDTQYF. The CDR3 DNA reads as TGTGCCAGCAGTTTAGCGCACGATACGCAGTATTTT.

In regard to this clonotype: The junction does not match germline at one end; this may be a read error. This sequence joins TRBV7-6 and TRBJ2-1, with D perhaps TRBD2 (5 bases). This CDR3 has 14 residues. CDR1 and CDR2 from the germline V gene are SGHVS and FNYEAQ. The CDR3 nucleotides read TGTGCCTGCAGCCCCCAGGCGGGTTACAATGAGCAGTTCTTC. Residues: CACSPQAGYNEQFF.

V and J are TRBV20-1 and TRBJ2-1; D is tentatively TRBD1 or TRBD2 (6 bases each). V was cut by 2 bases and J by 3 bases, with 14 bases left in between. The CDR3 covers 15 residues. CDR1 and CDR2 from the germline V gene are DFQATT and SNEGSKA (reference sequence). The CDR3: CSARYFGGFYNEQFF. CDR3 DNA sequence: TGCAGTGCTAGATATTTCGGGGGCTTCTACAATGAGCAGTTCTTC.